The 30 T cell receptor beta chains given below trace back to one sample, sequenced in a study of T cells in localized non-small cell lung cancer. Profiled with immunoSEQ multiplex PCR; TCRdb holds only in-frame clones, not every one. The table has about 82,000 clones, over 70% seen once; the top ten hold 15% to 20%. Sequences were derived from PBMCs, sampled before any cancer treatment. The receptors originated from a man aged 40 to 70 with stage II squamous cell lung carcinoma.

In DNA, the CDR3 is TGTGCCAGCAGCATAGGGACAGGGGGCACCTATGGCTACACCTTC. This encodes CASSIGTGGTYGYTF. This chain links TRBV5-6 with TRBJ1-2; TRBD1 agrees at 12 bases. Germline CDR1 and CDR2: SGHDT and YYEEEE. This CDR3 comprises 15 residues. After removal of 4 bases from V and 4 bases from J, the junction contained 5 bases not matched to a gene.

This chain joins TRBV7-2 and TRBJ2-3; tentative D call: TRBD2 (6 bases). The germline CDR1 and CDR2 sequences are SGHTA and FQGNSA. This CDR3 region has 13 residues. Trimming took off 0 bases at V and 5 bases at J, with 6 bases between the two ends. CDR3 residues: CASSLAGRDTQYF. CDR3 nucleotide sequence: TGTGCCAGCAGCTTAGCCGGGAGAGATACGCAGTATTTT.

The chain recombines TRBV4-1 with TRBJ1-4, with unresolved D. Per germline, CDR1 MGHRA and CDR2 YSYEKL. The CDR3 consists of 15 residues. V gave up 4 bases and J gave up 3 bases, with 12 bases separating them. Here the CDR3 reads CASSPQEASNEKLFF. In DNA form, the CDR3 reads TGCGCCAGCAGCCCCCAGGAGGCCTCTAATGAAAAACTGTTTTTT.

This chain uses TRBV28 with TRBJ2-4, with a possible D match to TRBD2 (5 bases). Per germline, CDR1 MDHEN and CDR2 SYDVKM. The length of the CDR3 is 13 residues. The CDR3 DNA follows: TGTGCGGCGGGCCGGGTAGCCAAAAACATTCAGTACTTC. Translating gives CAAGRVAKNIQYF.

For this clone: This may arise from a read error, as a much more abundant clone is one base away. The V gene is TRBV6-5, the J gene TRBJ2-1; TRBD2 aligns across 7 bases. The germline V gene has CDR1 MNHEY and CDR2 SVGAGI. The V gene end was trimmed by 6 bases and the J gene end by 2 bases; junction bases not matched to a gene: 1. CDR3 length: 13 amino acids. The CDR3 DNA sequence: TGTGCCAGCAGGGCGGGGGCCTACAATGAGCAGTTCTTC. Translated, it gives CASRAGAYNEQFF.

The chain is built from TRBV7-9 and TRBJ2-5; 16 positions match TRBD2. This CDR3 comprises 16 residues. The germline V gene encodes CDR1 SEHNR and CDR2 FQNEAQ (reference sequence). V was clipped by 5 bases and J by 5 bases; unmatched bases: 5. The CDR3 spells CASSPGTSGRVETQYF. In DNA form, the CDR3 reads TGTGCCAGCAGCCCCGGGACTAGCGGGAGGGTTGAGACCCAGTACTTC.

The chain employs TRBV7-2 and TRBJ1-1; the D gene is possibly TRBD1 (6 bases). Trimming stripped 6 bases from V and 4 bases from J, with 12 bases between. The length of the CDR3 is 13 residues. Looked up from germline, CDR1 is SGHTA and CDR2 is FQGNSA. CDR3 in amino acids: CASRLGGATEAFF. The DNA of the CDR3 is TGTGCCAGCAGACTAGGGGGAGCCACTGAAGCTTTCTTT. Looking up the rest from reference TRBV7-2 and TRBJ1-1 gives the full variable domain: GAGVSQSPSNKVTEKGKDVELRCDPISGHTALYWYRQSLGQGLEFLIYFQGNSAPDKSGLPSDRFSAERTGGSVSTLTIQRTQQEDSAVYLCASRLGGATEAFFGQGTRLTVV.

This clone was seen a handful of times. V usage is TRBV14 and J usage is TRBJ1-2, with 7 bases identical to TRBD1. Germline V CDR1 and CDR2: SGHDN, FVKESK. J gave up 2 bases and V 4 bases, and 4 bases lay outside the gene matches. CDR3 length: 14 amino acids. Here the CDR3 DNA reads TGTGCCAGCAGCCCGGACAGGCTCAACTATGGCTACACCTTC. This encodes CASSPDRLNYGYTF.

J is TRBJ1-1 and V is TRBV7-2; D possibly corresponds to TRBD1 (5 bases). Germline assignment: CDR1 SGHTA and CDR2 FQGNSA. V lost 2 bases to trimming and J lost 5 bases, with 9 bases between them. The CDR3 is made up of 13 amino acids. The CDR3 sequence: CASSLSGGTEAFF. The CDR3 nucleotides are TGTGCCAGCAGCTTATCTGGGGGAACTGAAGCTTTCTTT.

The chain recombines TRBV11-2 with TRBJ1-1; no clear D gene. Per germline, CDR1 SGHAT and CDR2 FQNNGV. This CDR3 is built from 15 residues. Trimming removed 5 bases from V and 1 base from J, with 14 bases in between. The CDR3 DNA reads TGTGCCAGCAGCGGATCGGGGAGACGGAACACTGAAGCTTTCTTT. It codes for CASSGSGRRNTEAFF.

The count of this clone is one. The chain has TRBV11-1 and TRBJ1-4; TRBD1 agrees at 9 bases. Unmatched junction bases numbered 4, after V lost 6 bases and J lost 5 bases. CDR1 is SGHAT, CDR2 FQDESV, per germline (reference sequence). The CDR3 is 14 amino acids. CDR3 in amino acids: CASSTDRGNEKLFF. Written as DNA, the CDR3 is TGTGCCAGCAGTACCGACAGGGGGAATGAAAAACTGTTTTTT.

V gene TRBV18 combines with J gene TRBJ1-3, with D hard to call. The CDR3 is made up of 13 amino acids. Germline CDR1 is KGHSH and CDR2 is LQKENI. The germline V and J ends were trimmed by 2 bases and 6 bases, with 8 bases remaining between them. DNA of the CDR3: TGTGCCAGCTCACCAGACGCGGTAAACACCATATATTTT. This sequence encodes CASSPDAVNTIYF.

The sample holds a few counts of this clone. V gene TRBV2 combines with J gene TRBJ1-5; 12 bases agree with TRBD1. Germline CDR1 reads SNHLY; CDR2 reads FYNNEI. With V trimmed by 4 bases and J by 5 bases, 6 bases remained unmatched. The CDR3 contains 16 residues. The chain's CDR3 is CASSVGTGGRYQPQHF. The CDR3 DNA is TGTGCCAGCAGTGTCGGGACAGGGGGCCGATATCAGCCCCAGCATTTT.

This clone was observed a single time. Mismatch with germline at one junction end may stem from a read error. The chain is built from TRBV19 and TRBJ1-2; perhaps TRBD1 as D (5 bases). Germline V lookup: CDR1 LNHDA, CDR2 SQIVND (reference sequence). This CDR3 region has 14 residues. The CDR3: CASSIDSPKYGYTF. The CDR3 nucleotides read TGTGCCAGTAGTATCGACAGCCCTAAGTATGGCTACACCTTC.

This clone was counted a single time. This chain joins TRBV11-3 and TRBJ2-2, with no clear D. The CDR3 is made up of 15 amino acids. CDR1 is SGHNT, CDR2 YENEEA, per germline. Trimming took off 2 bases at V and 1 base at J, with 8 bases between the two ends. CDR3 loop: CASSLNGRNTGELFF. The CDR3 nucleotides read TGTGCCAGCAGCTTAAATGGCAGGAACACCGGGGAGCTGTTTTTT.

In its sample, this clone was seen a few times. This sequence joins TRBV19 and TRBJ2-7; 7 bases are shared with TRBD1. Unmatched junction bases numbered 2, after V lost 2 bases and J lost 1 base. Germline V gene sequence: CDR1 LNHDA, CDR2 SQIVND (reference sequence). The CDR3 sequence is 14 residues long. The CDR3 sequence is CASSIRDSSYEQYF. The CDR3 nucleotides read TGTGCCAGTAGTATAAGGGACAGTTCCTACGAGCAGTACTTC.

The rearrangement joins TRBV27 to TRBJ1-5; 8 bases align to TRBD1. The CDR3 sequence is 17 residues long. V shed 0 bases and J 6 bases; nucleotides not matched to a gene: 10. CDR1 and CDR2 from the germline V gene are MNHEY and SMNVEV (reference sequence). The CDR3 protein is CASSLSVPGQGGQPQHF. CDR3 nucleotide sequence: TGTGCCAGCAGTTTATCCGTCCCCGGACAGGGCGGTCAGCCCCAGCATTTT.

V usage is TRBV15 and J usage is TRBJ2-7, with D perhaps being TRBD1 or TRBD2 (5 bases each). V was clipped by 0 bases and J by 5 bases, with 11 bases between them. This CDR3 is built from 14 residues. Germline V gives CDR1 LNHNV, CDR2 YYDKDF (reference sequence). The CDR3 DNA reads as TGTGCCACCAGCAGAGATGTGGGACGGGACGAGCAGTACTTC. This translates into CATSRDVGRDEQYF. Based on the CDR3 plus reference TRBV15 and TRBJ2-7, the full variable domain is DAMVIQNPRYQVTQFGKPVTLSCSQTLNHNVMYWYQQKSSQAPKLLFHYYDKDFNNEADTPDNFQSRRPNTSFCFLDIRSPGLGDTAMYLCATSRDVGRDEQYFGPGTRLTVT.

Here the CDR3 DNA reads TGTGCCAGCAGCCAAGAAAGGACAGGGATCAATGAGCAGTTCTTC. Protein: CASSQERTGINEQFF. J is TRBJ2-1 and V is TRBV4-2, with TRBD1 matching 8 bases. There are 15 residues in the CDR3. The V gene's germline CDR1 is LGHNA and CDR2 YNFKEQ. The J segment lost 6 bases and the V segment lost 0 bases, leaving 4 bases of the junction unmatched.

The V call is TRBV7-2, the J call TRBJ2-1; the D gene is possibly TRBD1 (7 bases). The germline V gene has CDR1 SGHTA and CDR2 FQGNSA. The CDR3 consists of 16 residues. Trimming took off 7 bases at V and 7 bases at J, with 23 bases between the two ends. In nucleotides, the CDR3 is TGTGCCAGCACCCCCTGGGTGGAGGGGGCTCAGAATGAGCAGTTCTTC. This translates into CASTPWVEGAQNEQFF.

The chain couples TRBV5-1 to TRBJ2-7; 7 bases agree with TRBD1. Germline-derived CDR1 and CDR2 are SGHRS and YFSETQ. The J segment lost 6 bases and the V segment lost 2 bases, leaving 20 bases of the junction unmatched. CDR3 length: 18 residues. The CDR3 nucleotides read TGCGCCAGCAGCTTTTCCTCCGCCCGGGACAGCCTCCTTATCGAGCAGTACTTC. Translation gives CASSFSSARDSLLIEQYF.

This clone was seen just once. The chain combines TRBV9 with TRBJ1-2; D not resolved. The V and J ends lost 6 bases and 2 bases respectively, with 11 bases between them. Germline loops: CDR1 SGDLS, CDR2 YYNGEE. The CDR3 extends over 13 amino acids. CDR3 residues: CASTGTDNYGYTF. The CDR3 coding sequence is TGTGCCAGCACCGGCACGGACAACTATGGCTACACCTTC.

A few counts support this clone. The CDR3 here is CASSSGTGGGELFF. The CDR3 nucleotides are TGTGCCAGCAGCTCTGGGACAGGCGGCGGGGAGCTGTTTTTT. The V gene is TRBV5-4, the J gene TRBJ2-2, with TRBD1 identical over 8 bases. CDR1 and CDR2 from the germline V gene are SGHNT and YYREEE (reference sequence). The CDR3 length is 14 residues. Trimming cost V 3 bases and J 7 bases; bases outside gene matches: 5.

The chain uses TRBV5-6 and TRBJ1-6; D might be TRBD1 (5 bases). The CDR3 sequence is 16 residues long. V lost 4 bases and J lost 6, with 17 bases in between. CDR1 is SGHDT and CDR2 is YYEEEE in the germline V gene. CDR3 protein: CASSPRAHAINSPLHF. CDR3 coding DNA: TGTGCCAGCAGCCCCAGGGCCCATGCCATTAATTCACCCCTCCACTTT.

Concerning this clone: The sample holds other DNA sequences that translate to the same CDR3. The genes are TRBV18 and TRBJ2-5; D is possibly TRBD2 (5 bases). Germline V lookup: CDR1 KGHSH, CDR2 LQKENI. V gave up 4 bases and J gave up 2 bases, with 8 bases separating them. This CDR3 has 13 amino acids. CDR3 nucleotides: TGTGCCAGCTCACGGACTGATCAAGAGACCCAGTACTTC. Translation gives CASSRTDQETQYF.

The rearrangement links TRBV28 to TRBJ1-2, with D possibly being TRBD1 (5 bases). Deletions cut 1 base from V and 7 bases from J, with 16 bases between. Germline V gene sequence: CDR1 MDHEN, CDR2 SYDVKM. There are 15 residues in the CDR3. Written as DNA, the CDR3 is TGTGCCAGCAGTTTATACCCCAGGGACTTGGTTGGCTACACCTTC. It codes for CASSLYPRDLVGYTF.

This clone was counted between two and nine times. The V and J genes are TRBV7-9 and TRBJ1-6, with a tentative D call TRBD1 (5 bases). The CDR3 runs to 15 residues. Looked up from germline, CDR1 is SEHNR and CDR2 is FQNEAQ (reference sequence). V was cut by 7 bases and J by 10 bases, with 20 bases left in between. CDR3 loop: CASIPSGGVYSPLHF. The CDR3 DNA reads as TGTGCCAGCATCCCCTCGGGAGGGGTATACTCACCCCTCCACTTT. The full variable domain, in which reference TRBV7-9 and TRBJ1-6 provide the parts outside the CDR3, is DTGVSQNPRHKITKRGQNVTFRCDPISEHNRLYWYRQTLGQGPEFLTYFQNEAQLEKSRLLSDRFSAERPKGSFSTLEIQRTEQGDSAMYLCASIPSGGVYSPLHFGNGTRLTVT.

This sequence joins TRBV4-2 and TRBJ1-4; D call uncertain. Germline assignment: CDR1 LGHNA and CDR2 YNFKEQ. The CDR3 has 13 residues. V was shortened by 1 base and J by 8 bases, with 8 bases between the two germline ends. CDR3 nucleotides: TGTGCCAGCAGCCAAGCAGCGGGAGAAAAACTGTTTTTT. Amino acids: CASSQAAGEKLFF.

The chain couples TRBV4-3 to TRBJ2-7; 9 bases are a match to TRBD1. Per the germline V gene, CDR1 is LGHNA and CDR2 is YSLEER. This CDR3 has 14 amino acids. J gave up 0 bases and V 3 bases, and 0 bases lay outside the gene matches. CDR3 residues: CASSQGQGSYEQYF. DNA for the CDR3: TGCGCCAGCAGCCAGGGACAGGGCTCCTACGAGCAGTACTTC.

The rearrangement links TRBV2 to TRBJ2-7; 7 bases agree with TRBD1. Trimming removed 7 bases from V and 5 bases from J; junction bases left unmatched: 14. This CDR3 contains 15 residues. In germline, CDR1 is SNHLY, CDR2 FYNNEI. CDR3 bases: TGTGCCAGCATTCTAACGACAGGGTGGAAGAACGAGCAGTACTTC. Translating it yields CASILTTGWKNEQYF.